This TCR beta chain stems from a study of OX40 agonist ivuxolimab in advanced cancers. Study-wide background: Ivuxolimab, an agonistic anti-OX40 (CD134) antibody, was given to patients. Study-wide findings and caveats: At doses 0.1 to 3.0 mg/kg, CD4+ and CD8+ clones expanded.

The method was immunoSEQ multiplex PCR; TCRdb's version includes in-frame clones alone and lacks a portion of them. Found here are 100,000 or so clones, roughly nine tenths of them singletons; the top ten hold approximately 0.34%. The ends were cut back, 0 bases at V and 3 bases at J, with 15 bases in the middle. The CDR3 runs 16 residues. Germline assignment: CDR1 LGHNA and CDR2 YNFKEQ. A word on this clone: What it recognizes is unknown.

The clonotype originates from an adult with an advanced solid tumor such as melanoma, head and neck, liver or kidney cancer. The starting material was CD4+ or CD8+ T cells sorted from blood, obtained in a trial of the OX40 agonist ivuxolimab. This chain links TRBV4-2 with TRBJ2-7; TRBD1 is a possible D gene (6 bases). The CDR3 is CASSQDSAGALYEQYF. Here the CDR3 DNA reads TGTGCCAGCAGCCAAGATTCGGCAGGGGCCCTCTACGAGCAGTACTTC.